The present TCR beta chain was sequenced within a study of Tregs in tolerant kidney transplant recipients. Points from the study as a whole: Antigen-driven expansion was suggested because donor-specific Tregs expanded more than all Tregs in tolerant patients.

Per the germline V gene, CDR1 is MNHEY and CDR2 is SVGEGT. CDR3 size: 11 residues. A word on this clone: The antigen remains undetermined. At one of its ends the junction is not consistent with the germline gene, which may arise from a read error. Read data end 3 residues before the CDR3 end; the end is taken from the germline J gene.

The nonmyeloablative bone marrow transplants came from related graft donors, with transient mixed chimerism. Unstimulated regulatory T cells (CD4+CD25+CD127-), CD4+CD25- non-regulatory cells, CD4 and CD8 cells were FACS-sorted from thawed PBMCs. The data were produced by immunoSEQ multiplex PCR, yet TCRdb's version contains in-frame clones alone and is incomplete. This repertoire includes approximately 13,000 clones. The chain joins TRBV6-2 or TRBV6-3 to TRBJ2-3; D not certain. The sequence came from a human patient who received a combined kidney and bone marrow transplant. Some T cells may possibly be graft donor cells. The sequencing here drew on CD8+ T cells from blood (PBMCs), taken 6 months after the transplant. The CDR3 loop is CASRISETQYF. The part of the CDR3 DNA that was read is TGTGCCAGCAGAATTTCAGAGACG.